The 19 T cell receptor beta chains below come from one sample, sequenced in a study of human T cells and chemical hapten exposure. TCRdb independently ran MiXCR on the RACE reads; one entry per CDR3 protein. The sample lists around 99,000 distinct CDR3 sequences; approximately 10% were seen once. Time point specified: patch test 2, 6 weeks after DPC sensitization. Treatment defined: therapeutic diphenylcyclopropenone sensitization with weekly scalp DPC. The starting material was whole blood, obtained in connection with sensitization to the hapten diphenylcyclopropenone (DPC). The receptors derive from a man aged 35 to 55 with alopecia areata. Some clones in this sample may be carry-over from other donors' samples.

In its sample, this clonotype was seen a few times. The gene calls are TRBV7-9 and TRBJ2-5, with 7 bases fitting TRBD1. The CDR3 extends over 13 amino acids. Germline assignment: CDR1 SEHNR and CDR2 FQNEAQ (reference sequence). V dropped 6 bases and J dropped 3; count of bases not matched to a gene: 4. The CDR3, as DNA: TGTGCCAGCAGTTTTACAGGGGAAGAGACCCAGTACTTC. Its protein is CASSFTGEETQYF.

Turning to this clonotype: A read error may explain this, as a much larger clone is one base away. V is TRBV3-1 and J is TRBJ1-1; D unclear. The CDR3 has 13 amino acids. Germline V lookup: CDR1 LGHDT, CDR2 YNNKEL (reference sequence). The CDR3 DNA follows: TGTACCAGCAGCCAACGGATGAACACTGAAGCTTTCTTT. It yields the protein CTSSQRMNTEAFF. Full variable domain (missing parts from reference TRBV3-1 and TRBJ1-1): DTAVSQTPKYLVTQMGNDKSIKCEQNLGHDTMYWYKQDSKKFLKIMFSYNNKELIINETVPNRFSPKSPDKAHLNLHINSLELGDSAVYFCTSSQRMNTEAFFGQGTRLTVV.

J is TRBJ2-7 and V is TRBV28; D is undetermined. Trimming cost V 5 bases and J 0 bases, with 11 bases left between them. CDR1 and CDR2 from the germline V gene are MDHEN and SYDVKM. The CDR3 totals 14 residues. The CDR3 sequence: CASSPAPSSYEQYF. CDR3 sequence (DNA): TGTGCCAGCAGTCCGGCGCCGAGCTCCTACGAGCAGTACTTC.

This clonotype was observed at least ten times. V and J are TRBV5-6 and TRBJ2-1; D possibly corresponds to TRBD1 (6 bases). V dropped 1 base and J dropped 0 bases, with 14 bases sitting between them. Germline V gene lookup returns CDR1 SGHDT and CDR2 YYEEEE. The CDR3 is made up of 17 amino acids. In DNA, the CDR3 is TGTGCCAGCAGCTTGAACTCAGGGGTCAACTCCTACAATGAGCAGTTCTTC. It codes for CASSLNSGVNSYNEQFF.

This chain joins TRBV6-5 and TRBJ2-1; no clear D. Trimming took 5 bases from V and 0 from J, leaving 14 bases between them. CDR3 length: 16 amino acids. CDR1 MNHEY and CDR2 SVGAGI come from the germline V gene. CDR3 nucleotides: TGTGCCAGCAGTCCCCTTAAGGAGCGCTCCTACAATGAGCAGTTCTTC. Amino acids: CASSPLKERSYNEQFF.

This clonotype came up many times. This rearrangement joins TRBV6-5 to TRBJ1-5; 9 positions agree with TRBD1. J was trimmed by 7 bases and V by 6 bases; bases with no gene match: 7. The CDR3 spans 14 residues. Germline V CDR1 and CDR2: MNHEY, SVGAGI. CDR3 nucleotide sequence: TGTGCCAGCAGGGAAGGGACAGGGTGGCAGCCCCAGCATTTT. This sequence encodes CASREGTGWQPQHF.

The chain has TRBV6-5 and TRBJ2-7; weak D call: TRBD1 (7 bases). The germline V and J ends were trimmed by 2 bases and 2 bases, with 13 bases remaining between them. This CDR3 comprises 15 residues. CDR1 is MNHEY, CDR2 SVGAGI, per germline. For the CDR3, the DNA is TGTGCCAGCAGTTACACCGCGGGACAGACCTACGAGCAGTACTTC. This translates into CASSYTAGQTYEQYF.

The V gene is TRBV24-1, the J gene TRBJ2-2; the D is unclear. Germline CDR1 is KGHDR and CDR2 is SFDVKD. Trimming shortened V by 9 bases and J by 3 bases, and 4 bases separated the two germline ends. The length of the CDR3 is 11 residues. CDR3 amino acids: CATSYTGELFF. As DNA, the CDR3 is TGTGCCACCTCTTACACCGGGGAGCTGTTTTTT.

This clonotype was counted many times. The chain is built from TRBV11-1 and TRBJ1-5; a weak D match, TRBD1 (5 bases). CDR3 length: 13 residues. Trimming took 5 bases from V and 4 from J, leaving 9 bases between them. Germline values: CDR1 SGHAT, CDR2 FQDESV (reference sequence). CDR3 coding DNA: TGTGCCAGCAGCCAGGGACCGAATCAGCCCCAGCATTTT. This codes for CASSQGPNQPQHF.

This clonotype was seen a few times. The chain links TRBV11-3 to TRBJ2-1; D may be TRBD2 (5 bases). Germline CDR1 reads SGHNT; CDR2 reads YENEEA. CDR3 size: 14 residues. The ends were cut back, 5 bases at V and 8 bases at J, with 16 bases in the middle. In DNA, the CDR3 is TGTGCCAGCAGCCCTTCATTCACTAGGGATGAGCAGTTCTTC. It codes for CASSPSFTRDEQFF.

Ten or more counts support this clonotype. CDR3 sequence (DNA): TGCAGCGTTTCTGGACAGGGAACTGAAGCTTTCTTT. Amino acids: CSVSGQGTEAFF. The V call is TRBV29-1, the J call TRBJ1-1; 8 bases are shared with TRBD1. V lost 5 bases, J lost 5 bases, and 4 bases stayed unmatched. There are 12 residues in the CDR3. CDR1 is SQVTM and CDR2 is ANQGSEA in the germline V gene.

This clonotype was seen more than once but under ten times. The V gene is TRBV10-3, the J gene TRBJ2-3; the D is unclear. CDR1 and CDR2 from the germline V gene are ENHRY and SYGVKD. Trimming pared 6 bases from V and 4 bases from J, leaving 5 bases between. The CDR3 runs 11 residues. DNA for the CDR3: TGTGCCATCAGCGGCGCAGATACGCAGTATTTT. Translating gives CAISGADTQYF.

This clonotype was detected many times. This chain connects TRBV29-1 to TRBJ1-5; D is unresolved. The CDR3 has 14 residues. The germline gives CDR1 SQVTM, CDR2 ANQGSEA. With 5 bases removed from V and 4 bases from J, the gap between germline ends came to 15 bases. The CDR3 spells CSVISGVGNQPQHF. The CDR3 DNA sequence: TGCAGCGTTATATCCGGGGTCGGGAATCAGCCCCAGCATTTT.

The chain joins TRBV19 to TRBJ2-6, with 7 bases aligning to TRBD2. Germline V gives CDR1 LNHDA, CDR2 SQIVND (reference sequence). V dropped 8 bases and J dropped 4; count of bases not matched to a gene: 8. The CDR3 contains 15 residues. The CDR3 loop reads CASQYAGVGANVLTF. The CDR3 DNA sequence: TGTGCCAGTCAGTATGCGGGGGTCGGGGCCAACGTCCTGACTTTC.

The V and J genes are TRBV6-5 and TRBJ2-7; a weak D match, TRBD2 (6 bases). The V end was cut by 6 bases, the J end by 2 bases, with 14 bases between. CDR1 is MNHEY, CDR2 SVGAGI, per germline. The CDR3 has 14 residues. CDR3 DNA: TGTGCCAGCAGCCCGGGTCCGGGGGCCTACGAGCAGTACTTC. Amino acid sequence: CASSPGPGAYEQYF.

The rearrangement joins TRBV9 to TRBJ2-6; no definite D call. The germline gives CDR1 SGDLS, CDR2 YYNGEE. The CDR3 spans 19 residues. The V end was cut by 2 bases, the J end by 0 bases, with 18 bases between. The CDR3 DNA is TGTGCCAGCAGCGTTCAAACCTTCACCGCCCACTCTGGGGCCAACGTCCTGACTTTC. Residues: CASSVQTFTAHSGANVLTF.

This clonotype was found a few times. This sequence joins TRBV6-2 or TRBV6-3 and TRBJ1-2, with TRBD1 identical over 8 bases. The junction had 2 bases not matched to a gene; V was cut back by 5 bases and J by 3 bases. The CDR3 spans 13 residues. CDR1 is MNHEY and CDR2 is SVGEGT in the germline V gene. The CDR3 DNA reads TGTGCCAGCAGTCAGACAGGGGACTATGGCTACACCTTC. Amino acids: CASSQTGDYGYTF.

This clonotype was counted a few times. This chain joins TRBV24-1 and TRBJ2-5, with D possibly matching TRBD2 (5 bases). Germline V gene sequence: CDR1 KGHDR, CDR2 SFDVKD. Trimming took 3 bases from V and 1 from J, leaving 8 bases between them. This CDR3 region has 14 residues. The DNA for the CDR3 is TGTGCCACCAGTGATAGCGGCCTCCAAGAGACCCAGTACTTC. It encodes CATSDSGLQETQYF.

There are many counts of this clonotype. The chain carries TRBV3-1 and TRBJ1-2; D is unclear. The CDR3 runs to 15 residues. CDR1 and CDR2 from the germline V gene are LGHDT and YNNKEL (reference sequence). With 0 bases removed from V and 1 base from J, the gap between germline ends came to 9 bases. CDR3 protein: CASSQDLGGNYGYTF. The CDR3 bases are TGTGCCAGCAGCCAAGATCTGGGCGGTAACTATGGCTACACCTTC.